These 19 T cell receptor beta chains came from one sample sequenced in a study of cytomegalovirus exposure and HLA in healthy donors. The PCR made use of 60 Vbeta and 13 Jbeta primers. Clones were sequenced by immunoSEQ multiplex PCR, and TCRdb holds only the in-frame ones, with some missing. This sample's clone table lists 200,000 to 250,000 clones. The sample consisted of PBMCs. The source is a woman in her twenties or thirties in good health and CMV-seropositive.

The V and J genes are TRBV7-9 and TRBJ1-2; D might be TRBD1 (5 bases). Germline CDR1 and CDR2: SEHNR and FQNEAQ (reference sequence). The CDR3 loop spans 15 amino acids. The germline V and J ends were trimmed by 1 base and 1 base, with 10 bases remaining between them. The CDR3 protein is CASSLGGVGNYGYTF. CDR3 coding DNA: TGTGCCAGCAGCTTAGGGGGCGTAGGTAACTATGGCTACACCTTC. Full variable domain (rest looked up from reference TRBV7-9 and TRBJ1-2): DTGVSQNPRHKITKRGQNVTFRCDPISEHNRLYWYRQTLGQGPEFLTYFQNEAQLEKSRLLSDRFSAERPKGSFSTLEIQRTEQGDSAMYLCASSLGGVGNYGYTFGSGTRLTVV.

The chain couples TRBV6-4 to TRBJ1-1; D not certain. Germline CDR1 MRHNA, CDR2 SNTAGT. V was clipped by 3 bases and J by 9 bases, with 17 bases between them. CDR3 length: 14 amino acids. Here the CDR3 DNA reads TGTGCCAGCAGTGAAGGCCCGGCGGGAGGTAAAGCTTTCTTT. It yields the protein CASSEGPAGGKAFF.

This chain links TRBV2 with TRBJ1-2; D ambiguous. CDR3 length equals 12 residues. Germline-derived CDR1 and CDR2 are SNHLY and FYNNEI. V was shortened by 4 bases and J by 8 bases, with 11 bases between the two germline ends. The CDR3: CASSVPGKGYTF. CDR3 DNA: TGTGCCAGCAGTGTGCCCGGTAAGGGCTACACCTTC.

The chain is built from TRBV5-5 and TRBJ1-4; 8 nucleotides align to TRBD1. CDR1 is SGHKS and CDR2 is YYEKEE in the germline V gene (reference sequence). The ends lost 4 bases at V and 4 bases at J; junction bases unmatched: 6. The CDR3 covers 15 residues. The DNA of the CDR3 is TGTGCCAGCAGCCCGGGGACAGGATTTAATGAAAAACTGTTTTTT. It is translated as CASSPGTGFNEKLFF.

The chain has TRBV2 and TRBJ2-3; D not resolved. The CDR3 is 13 amino acids. CDR1 is SNHLY and CDR2 is FYNNEI in the germline V gene. With 7 bases removed from V and 1 base from J, the gap between germline ends came to 9 bases. The CDR3 bases are TGTGCCAGCAATCGGGTTGGCACAGATACGCAGTATTTT. The encoded protein is CASNRVGTDTQYF.

Comment on this clone: In the same sample, other DNA sequences code for this CDR3. V and J are TRBV11-2 and TRBJ2-5; D is possibly TRBD2 (5 bases). This CDR3 is built from 13 residues. V was pared by 1 base and J by 4 bases, with 7 bases between. The V gene's germline CDR1 is SGHAT and CDR2 FQNNGV. The CDR3 region is CASSLAGGETQYF. CDR3 nucleotides: TGTGCCAGCAGCTTAGCAGGAGGAGAGACCCAGTACTTC.

This rearrangement joins TRBV15 to TRBJ1-5, with 9 nucleotides matching TRBD1. Trimming removed 2 bases from V and 5 bases from J; junction bases left unmatched: 7. Germline V lookup: CDR1 LNHNV, CDR2 YYDKDF (reference sequence). This CDR3 is built from 16 residues. CDR3 DNA sequence: TGTGCCACCAGCAGAAGGACAGGGGCGCCGGATCAGCCCCAGCATTTT. As protein: CATSRRTGAPDQPQHF.

J is TRBJ2-7 and V is TRBV7-9, with 14 bases that match TRBD2. CDR1 SEHNR and CDR2 FQNEAQ come from the germline V gene (reference sequence). The CDR3 sequence is 16 residues long. V lost 1 base, J lost 4 bases, and 3 bases stayed unmatched. In DNA, the CDR3 is TGTGCCAGCAGCTTAGTGGGACTAGCGGGGGAATACGAGCAGTACTTC. Translating it yields CASSLVGLAGEYEQYF.

The chain employs TRBV11-2 and TRBJ1-1; D may be TRBD1 (5 bases). This CDR3 contains 14 residues. Germline V lookup: CDR1 SGHAT, CDR2 FQNNGV. Trimming took 2 bases from V and 4 from J, leaving 11 bases between them. CDR3 DNA: TGTGCCAGCAGCTTATATGCGGGGGGCACTGAAGCTTTCTTT. This sequence encodes CASSLYAGGTEAFF. The full variable domain, in which reference TRBV11-2 and TRBJ1-1 provide the parts outside the CDR3, is EAGVAQSPRYKIIEKRQSVAFWCNPISGHATLYWYQQILGQGPKLLIQFQNNGVVDDSQLPKDRFSAERLKGVDSTLKIQPAKLEDSAVYLCASSLYAGGTEAFFGQGTRLTVV.

J is TRBJ1-1 and V is TRBV30; 9 bases map to TRBD1. This CDR3 has 12 residues. V dropped 3 bases and J dropped 11; count of bases not matched to a gene: 7. Per germline, CDR1 GTSNPN and CDR2 SVGIG (reference sequence). CDR3 sequence: CAWSEGQGRAFF. The CDR3 DNA reads TGTGCCTGGAGCGAGGGACAGGGTCGGGCTTTCTTT. Supplemented by reference TRBV30 and TRBJ1-1, the full variable domain reads SQTIHQWPATLVQPVGSPLSLECTVEGTSNPNLYWYRQAAGRGLQLLFYSVGIGQISSEVPQNLSASRPQDRQFILSSKKLLLSDSGFYLCAWSEGQGRAFFGQGTRLTVV.

The V gene is TRBV7-9, the J gene TRBJ2-5, with 8 bases lining up with TRBD1. J was trimmed by 2 bases and V by 5 bases; bases with no gene match: 7. Germline-derived CDR1 and CDR2 are SEHNR and FQNEAQ (reference sequence). The CDR3 spans 15 residues. Written as DNA, the CDR3 is TGTGCCAGCAGCCCGTCCCGGACAGGGCAAGAGACCCAGTACTTC. Amino acid sequence: CASSPSRTGQETQYF.

This chain joins TRBV6-1 and TRBJ2-7; D uncertain. The CDR3 has 15 amino acids. Germline lookup yields CDR1 MNHNS and CDR2 SASEGT. V was clipped by 2 bases and J by 0 bases, with 11 bases between them. The CDR3 nucleotides read TGTGCCAGCAGTGAATTGGCAACCCACTCCTACGAGCAGTACTTC. Protein sequence: CASSELATHSYEQYF.

This chain connects TRBV4-1 to TRBJ1-2, with D possibly matching TRBD1 (5 bases). Trimming took 0 bases from V and 4 from J, leaving 12 bases between them. Germline V lookup: CDR1 MGHRA, CDR2 YSYEKL. The CDR3 is made up of 15 amino acids. CDR3 nucleotides: TGCGCCAGCAGCCAAGATTGGGCAGGGCTCTATGGCTACACCTTC. This gives the protein CASSQDWAGLYGYTF.

This rearrangement joins TRBV27 to TRBJ2-1; TRBD1 might be the D (6 bases). The CDR3 consists of 14 residues. Trimming took off 6 bases at V and 6 bases at J, with 15 bases between the two ends. Germline assignment: CDR1 MNHEY and CDR2 SMNVEV (reference sequence). Here the CDR3 reads CASSPPPGVNEQFF. CDR3 in DNA: TGTGCCAGCAGCCCCCCGCCAGGGGTCAATGAGCAGTTCTTC.

The rearrangement joins TRBV5-4 to TRBJ2-3; 7 bases align to TRBD1. CDR3 length equals 13 residues. The V gene end was trimmed by 4 bases and the J gene end by 7 bases; junction bases not matched to a gene: 6. Germline CDR1 SGHNT, CDR2 YYREEE (reference sequence). CDR3 in DNA: TGTGCCAGCAGCGCCTGGGACAGTAATACGCAGTATTTT. Translated: CASSAWDSNTQYF.

V and J are TRBV27 and TRBJ2-7; weak D call: TRBD1 (6 bases). Trimming took 4 bases from V and 0 from J, leaving 16 bases between them. The CDR3 has 16 amino acids. Germline values: CDR1 MNHEY, CDR2 SMNVEV (reference sequence). As DNA, the CDR3 is TGTGCCAGCAGTTCTATTACAGGGTACAGCTCCTACGAGCAGTACTTC. This gives the protein CASSSITGYSSYEQYF.

The chain couples TRBV5-1 to TRBJ1-2, with a weak D call TRBD1 (5 bases). The CDR3 has 13 residues. Trimming shortened V by 0 bases and J by 5 bases, and 8 bases separated the two germline ends. CDR1 and CDR2 (germline): SGHRS, YFSETQ. As DNA, the CDR3 is TGCGCCAGCAGCTTGGGGGGGGTATATGGCTACACCTTC. This sequence encodes CASSLGGVYGYTF.

J is TRBJ2-3 and V is TRBV28; D is unresolved. The V gene's germline CDR1 is MDHEN and CDR2 SYDVKM. V was cut by 3 bases and J by 4 bases, with 14 bases left in between. The CDR3 spans 15 residues. DNA for the CDR3: TGTGCCAGCAGTTTGAATCTAGATCCGGCAGATACGCAGTATTTT. Translated: CASSLNLDPADTQYF.

The chain uses TRBV11-2 and TRBJ2-7; the D is unclear. This CDR3 has 13 residues. The V end was cut by 5 bases, the J end by 2 bases, with 10 bases between. In germline, CDR1 is SGHAT, CDR2 FQNNGV. CDR3 coding DNA: TGTGCCAGCAGCCCCTGGAGAGCCTACGAGCAGTACTTC. Translation gives CASSPWRAYEQYF.